Listed below are T cell receptor beta chains from one sample, sequenced in a study of T cell changes during pregnancy in multiple sclerosis. The table came from immunoSEQ multiplex PCR; TCRdb's copy has only in-frame clones and leaves some out. This sample yields about 110,000 clones, of which under 95% are seen a single time; over 1.5% belongs to the top ten. The sample in question was peripheral blood, obtained before pregnancy. The origin of the receptors is a female donor with multiple sclerosis, enrolled in a pregnancy study. Both conserved end residues are part of each CDR3. The order of the fields is CDR3 DNA, CDR3 protein, clone size, J gene, V gene, D gene. D genes are given only for firm matches. Size tells how often a clone was seen (once, few, many) or the class of an expanded clone, and some rows leave it out.

TGTGCCAGCAGCTTGGACAGGGACAATCAGCCCCAGCATTTT	CASSLDRDNQPQHF	NA	TRBJ1-5	TRBV11-3	TRBD1
TGTGCCAGCAGCTTATTTGAGGCCTCCTACGAGCAGTACTTC	CASSLFEASYEQYF	once	TRBJ2-7	TRBV7-9	NA
TGTGCCAGCAGTTTTTTGGCTAGCGGGAATAATGAGCAGTTCTTC	CASSFLASGNNEQFF	NA	TRBJ2-1	TRBV27	TRBD2
TGTGCCAGCAGTCTACAGGGGGGGAGCACTGAAGCTTTCTTT	CASSLQGGSTEAFF	NA	TRBJ1-1	TRBV6-1	TRBD1
TGTGCCACCAGCAGAGGGGTAGGGACAGAGACCTTC	CATSRGVGTETF	NA	TRBJ1-2	TRBV15	TRBD1
TGTGCCAGCAGCTTAGGAAGAACAGGGACAGATACGCAGTATTTT	CASSLGRTGTDTQYF	NA	TRBJ2-3	TRBV11-3	NA
TGTGCCAGCAGCTTAGCGGGAGAGAGCGGGGAGCTGTTTTTT	CASSLAGESGELFF	NA	TRBJ2-2	TRBV7-3	TRBD2
TGTGCCAGCAGTGGTAAACTAGCGGGAGGGCGTCCGGGGGAGACCCAGTACTTC	CASSGKLAGGRPGETQYF	NA	TRBJ2-5	TRBV6-4	TRBD2
TGTGCCAGCAACTCACGCGGCGAGCAGTACTTC	CASNSRGEQYF	NA	TRBJ2-7	TRBV6-5	NA
TGTGCCAGCAGCGAGGGACACCTGAACACTGAAGCTTTCTTT	CASSEGHLNTEAFF	NA	TRBJ1-1	TRBV25-1	NA
TGTGCCACCTCGTCGAGAGGGTATGTCACCGGGGAGCTGTTTTTT	CATSSRGYVTGELFF	NA	TRBJ2-2	TRBV28	NA
TGTGCCAGAACCTGGGGGTGGGACACCTACGAGCAGTACTTC	CARTWGWDTYEQYF	NA	TRBJ2-7	TRBV14	NA
TGTGCCAGCAGCTTAGAATCGAGGACTAGCGTTGGGTACGAGCAGTACTTC	CASSLESRTSVGYEQYF	once	TRBJ2-7	TRBV7-6	TRBD2
TGTGCCAGCTTTACCGGTGGGGCCAACGTCCTGACTTTC	CASFTGGANVLTF	NA	TRBJ2-6	TRBV6-6	NA
TGCGCCAGCAGCTTGGGGAGCGGCTTGAACAATGAGCAGTTCTTC	CASSLGSGLNNEQFF	NA	TRBJ2-1	TRBV5-1	NA
TGCGCCAGCAGCCGAGACATGACAGGGTTCGCAACGGCCAAAAACATTCAGTACTTC	CASSRDMTGFATAKNIQYF	NA	TRBJ2-4	TRBV4-1	TRBD1
TGTGCCAGCAGTTATTCGACAGGGGTTCATCAGCCCCAGCATTTT	CASSYSTGVHQPQHF	NA	TRBJ1-5	TRBV6-5	TRBD1
TGCGCCAGCAGCAAAGGACTAGCGGGAGAGGGGGAGACCCAGTACTTC	CASSKGLAGEGETQYF	NA	TRBJ2-5	TRBV5-1	TRBD2
TGTGCCAGCAGCTCCTCCGAGGGGAGGTTGAGCTATGGCTACACCTTC	CASSSSEGRLSYGYTF	few	TRBJ1-2	TRBV5-4	NA
TGTGCCACAGGGACAGGCAGCTCCTACAATGAGCAGTTCTTC	CATGTGSSYNEQFF	NA	TRBJ2-1	TRBV10-3	TRBD1
TGTGCCAGTCAGGCCGGCGGGGGTGAGACCGGGGAGCTGTTTTTT	CASQAGGGETGELFF	few	TRBJ2-2	TRBV28	TRBD2
TGCGCCAGCAGCCAAGGGACTAGCGGGGGAGATACGCAGTATTTT	CASSQGTSGGDTQYF	NA	TRBJ2-3	TRBV4-3	TRBD2
TGTGCCAGCAGCTTAGCAGGCAGCCACACCGGGGAGCTGTTTTTT	CASSLAGSHTGELFF	NA	TRBJ2-2	TRBV11-2	NA
TGTGCCAGCAGCGTAGTTGCTAACGTGGGGAGGTATGGCTACACCTTC	CASSVVANVGRYGYTF	NA	TRBJ1-2	TRBV9	NA
TGTGCCAGCAGCTTGCAGATGAACACTGAAGCTTTCTTT	CASSLQMNTEAFF	NA	TRBJ1-1	TRBV5-4	NA
TGTGCCAGCAGCTCTAGCGGGGGTTCCTACGAGCAGTACTTC	CASSSSGGSYEQYF	NA	TRBJ2-7	TRBV5-4	TRBD2
TGTGCCAGCAGCTTAATAGCGGGGGGGGCCACAGATACGCAGTATTTT	CASSLIAGGATDTQYF	NA	TRBJ2-3	TRBV7-2	TRBD2
TGTGCCAGCAGTTTATCCGTGACAGGGGCGTATGGCTACACCTTC	CASSLSVTGAYGYTF	NA	TRBJ1-2	TRBV28	TRBD1
TGCGCCAGCAGCCAGGACAGTCACTCCTACGAGCAGTACTTC	CASSQDSHSYEQYF	once	TRBJ2-7	TRBV4-1	NA
TGTGCCAGCCTCTCATATGGGCGTTTGGACCCTCGAACAGGCCTGGGCGGCTACACCTTC	CASLSYGRLDPRTGLGGYTF	NA	TRBJ1-2	TRBV7-8	NA
TGTGCCAGCAGTTCTGAACAGGGTAGAGTTTCAGATACGCAGTATTTT	CASSSEQGRVSDTQYF	NA	TRBJ2-3	TRBV2	NA
TGTGCCAGCAGCCCTCTAGGGGAGGGCGTCTACGAGCAGTACTTC	CASSPLGEGVYEQYF	NA	TRBJ2-7	TRBV4-2	TRBD2
TGTGCCAGCAGCCCCCCCGCAGGGTCCCACGAGCAGTACTTC	CASSPPAGSHEQYF	NA	TRBJ2-7	TRBV7-9	NA
TGTGCCAGCAGCCAGAGACAGGGTGCGATGGTTGGCTACACCTTC	CASSQRQGAMVGYTF	once	TRBJ1-2	TRBV11-2	TRBD1
TGTGCCAGCAACCCCCTTAACCTCAGCGGGAGGTGGGTCAATGAGCAGTTCTTC	CASNPLNLSGRWVNEQFF	once	TRBJ2-1	TRBV27	TRBD2
TGTGCCAGCAGCTCCTTACAGGGGGCCACAAACACCATATATTTT	CASSSLQGATNTIYF	NA	TRBJ1-3	TRBV5-8	TRBD1
TGTGCCAGTAGTAACTCAGGGTCGTACGAGCAGTACTTC	CASSNSGSYEQYF	once	TRBJ2-7	TRBV19	NA